These T cell receptor beta chains were read from a single sample in a study of blood T cell repertoires in COVID-19. Sequencing was performed with immunoSEQ multiplex PCR; in TCRdb, only in-frame clones are kept and a portion is missing. This table has tens of thousands of clones, more than 80% appearing once. Sequenced input: peripheral blood. The receptors shown here come from a man younger than 40 with acute or convalescent COVID-19. CDR3s include the opening cysteine and the closing phenylalanine or tryptophan. Each record gives: V gene, J gene, clone size, D gene, CDR3 DNA, CDR3 protein. The D gene is left open where the match is weak. Rows give clone size only sometimes, using once, few, many, or a class for an expanded clone.

V: TRBV4-3; J: TRBJ2-3; size: NA; D: TRBD2; DNA: TGCGCCAGCAGCCAAGGGCTAGCGGGAGGAGATACGCAGTATTTT; CDR3: CASSQGLAGGDTQYF
V: TRBV6-2/TRBV6-3; J: TRBJ2-1; size: few; D: TRBD1; DNA: TGTGCCAGCAGTTACTCGGACAGGGGTGAGCAGTTCTTC; CDR3: CASSYSDRGEQFF
V: TRBV5-1; J: TRBJ1-2; size: once; D: TRBD1; DNA: TGCGCCAGCAGGCCGGGACAGGCTAACTATGGCTACACCTTC; CDR3: CASRPGQANYGYTF
V: TRBV20-1; J: TRBJ2-2; size: NA; D: TRBD1; DNA: TGCAGTGCTAGTCGAGGGACAGGGAGGTACGGGGAGCTGTTTTTT; CDR3: CSASRGTGRYGELFF
V: TRBV9; J: TRBJ2-2; size: NA; D: TRBD1; DNA: TGTGCCAGCAGCGCACGGACAGGGTCGAACACCGGGGAGCTGTTTTTT; CDR3: CASSARTGSNTGELFF
V: TRBV4-1; J: TRBJ2-1; size: NA; D: NA; DNA: TGCGCCAGCAGCCAAACTAGCACTTACGATGAGCAGTTCTTC; CDR3: CASSQTSTYDEQFF
V: TRBV30; J: TRBJ1-5; size: NA; D: NA; DNA: TGTGCCTGGAGCAGGCCGAATCAGCCCCAGCATTTT; CDR3: CAWSRPNQPQHF
V: TRBV15; J: TRBJ2-3; size: once; D: TRBD2; DNA: TGTGCCACCAGCAGAGATCGTGGGCTAGCGGGAGGTACAGATACGCAGTATTTT; CDR3: CATSRDRGLAGGTDTQYF
V: TRBV28; J: TRBJ2-1; size: NA; D: NA; DNA: TGTGCCAGCACGCCTATATCGGGTAGATATCAGTTCTTC; CDR3: CASTPISGRYQFF
V: TRBV14; J: TRBJ2-7; size: NA; D: TRBD1; DNA: TGTGCCAGCAGTCCCGGACAGGAGTACTACGAGCAGTACTTC; CDR3: CASSPGQEYYEQYF
V: TRBV6-2/TRBV6-3; J: TRBJ1-1; size: NA; D: NA; DNA: TGTGCCAGCAGTTACCCTTCGGGCAGGGACACTGAAGCTTTCTTT; CDR3: CASSYPSGRDTEAFF
V: TRBV14; J: TRBJ2-2; size: NA; D: NA; DNA: TGTGCCAGCAGCCAAGATGAGGGCCGATGGAGCGGGGAGCTGTTTTTT; CDR3: CASSQDEGRWSGELFF
V: TRBV28; J: TRBJ2-5; size: NA; D: NA; DNA: TGTGCCAGCAGTTCGCGTCCCCAAGAGACCCAGTACTTC; CDR3: CASSSRPQETQYF
V: TRBV7-9; J: TRBJ2-5; size: NA; D: NA; DNA: TGTGCCAGCAGCTTAGCGCTGGAGGGCGGCGAGACCCAGTACTTC; CDR3: CASSLALEGGETQYF
V: TRBV10-2; J: TRBJ2-5; size: NA; D: NA; DNA: TGCGCCAGCAGTGAGCGGGGTAAGGAGACCCAGTACTTC; CDR3: CASSERGKETQYF
V: TRBV7-2; J: TRBJ2-3; size: NA; D: NA; DNA: TGTGCCAGCAGCCGTGGGAGGCTTGATGCAGATACGCAGTATTTT; CDR3: CASSRGRLDADTQYF
V: TRBV27; J: TRBJ2-5; size: NA; D: NA; DNA: TGTGCCAGCAGTTCTCGTTCCCTCCCGGGGGAGACCCAGTACTTC; CDR3: CASSSRSLPGETQYF
V: TRBV6-5; J: TRBJ2-1; size: NA; D: TRBD2; DNA: TGTGCCAGCAGTTATAGGCTAGCGGGAAATGATGAGCAGTTCTTC; CDR3: CASSYRLAGNDEQFF
V: TRBV28; J: TRBJ2-7; size: NA; D: TRBD2; DNA: TGTGCCAGCAGCCAACTCGTACTAGCGGGAGGCTACGAGCAGTACTTC; CDR3: CASSQLVLAGGYEQYF
V: TRBV11-2; J: TRBJ2-1; size: NA; D: TRBD1; DNA: TGTGCCAGCAGCGTCCAAACAGGGGGCGCATTGGGTGAGCAGTTCTTC; CDR3: CASSVQTGGALGEQFF
V: TRBV27; J: TRBJ1-1; size: NA; D: NA; DNA: TGTGCCAGCGCCCCCCTCGGGGTAGGGAGCACTGAAGCTTTCTTT; CDR3: CASAPLGVGSTEAFF
V: TRBV30; J: TRBJ2-7; size: NA; D: TRBD2; DNA: TGTGCCTGGAGTGTAGGGACTAGCGGATACGAGCAGTACTTC; CDR3: CAWSVGTSGYEQYF
V: TRBV12-3/TRBV12-4; J: TRBJ2-1; size: NA; D: TRBD1; DNA: TGTGCCAGCAAGGGGACAGGGGTTAATGAGCAGTTCTTC; CDR3: CASKGTGVNEQFF
V: TRBV28; J: TRBJ2-7; size: NA; D: TRBD1; DNA: TGTGCCAGCAGTTTTGGGACAGGGGTCGGCGAGCAGTACTTC; CDR3: CASSFGTGVGEQYF
V: TRBV28; J: TRBJ2-1; size: NA; D: NA; DNA: TGTGCCAGCGGCCGGAGTTCGGTCAATGAGCAGTTCTTC; CDR3: CASGRSSVNEQFF
V: TRBV6-5; J: TRBJ1-6; size: NA; D: TRBD1; DNA: TGTGCCAGCAGTCAGACAGGGGTTCCCCACTTT; CDR3: CASSQTGVPHF
V: TRBV5-5; J: TRBJ2-7; size: NA; D: NA; DNA: TGTGCCAGCAGCTTGGATCTCGGCGGGCTGGCTTACGAGCAGTACTTC; CDR3: CASSLDLGGLAYEQYF
V: TRBV7-2; J: TRBJ2-1; size: NA; D: TRBD1; DNA: TGTGCCAGCAGATCCCCGGGACAGGGGAGTAATGAGCAGTTCTTC; CDR3: CASRSPGQGSNEQFF
V: TRBV5-4; J: TRBJ2-1; size: NA; D: TRBD2; DNA: TGTGCCAGCAGCTTGGAACGGCGGGAGGGCCCCGAGCAGTTCTTC; CDR3: CASSLERREGPEQFF
V: TRBV5-1; J: TRBJ2-1; size: NA; D: TRBD2; DNA: TGCGCCAGCTTTCTAGGGACTAGCGAGGGCAATGAGCAGTTCTTC; CDR3: CASFLGTSEGNEQFF
V: TRBV28; J: TRBJ1-2; size: NA; D: NA; DNA: TGTGCCAGCAGTTCCCCCCAGAAGGGGGAGTGGGGCTACACCTTC; CDR3: CASSSPQKGEWGYTF
V: TRBV28; J: TRBJ2-7; size: NA; D: TRBD1; DNA: TGTGCCAGCAGGGGCACCGGGACAGGGGGTGAATACTTC; CDR3: CASRGTGTGGEYF
V: TRBV11-2; J: TRBJ2-7; size: NA; D: NA; DNA: TGTGCCAGCAGCTTAGGGGCTAGCTCGCTCTCCTACGAGCAGTACTTC; CDR3: CASSLGASSLSYEQYF
V: TRBV7-9; J: TRBJ2-3; size: once; D: NA; DNA: TGTGCCAGCCTTCCCCGGGAGACAGATACGCAGTATTTT; CDR3: CASLPRETDTQYF
V: TRBV27; J: TRBJ1-2; size: NA; D: NA; DNA: TGTGCCAGCAGCACTGACAGGTATAACTATGGCTACACCTTC; CDR3: CASSTDRYNYGYTF
V: TRBV4-1; J: TRBJ2-1; size: NA; D: TRBD1; DNA: TGCGCCAGCAGTCAACCGGGACAGGGAAGCAGGGAGCAGTTCTTC; CDR3: CASSQPGQGSREQFF